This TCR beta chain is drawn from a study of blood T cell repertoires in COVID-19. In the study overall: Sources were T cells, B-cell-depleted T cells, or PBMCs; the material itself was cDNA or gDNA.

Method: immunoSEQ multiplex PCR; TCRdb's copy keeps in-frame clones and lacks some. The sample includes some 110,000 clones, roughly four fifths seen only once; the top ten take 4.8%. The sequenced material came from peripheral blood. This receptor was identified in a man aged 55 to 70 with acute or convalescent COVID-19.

In DNA form, the CDR3 reads TGTGCCAGCAGTGGAAACGACAGGGCCGATCAGCCCCAGCATTTT. Translated: CASSGNDRADQPQHF. The chain recombines TRBV2 with TRBJ1-5, with 7 bases fitting TRBD1. There are 15 residues in the CDR3. CDR1 is SNHLY, CDR2 FYNNEI, per germline. The J segment lost 5 bases and the V segment lost 4 bases, leaving 8 bases of the junction unmatched.